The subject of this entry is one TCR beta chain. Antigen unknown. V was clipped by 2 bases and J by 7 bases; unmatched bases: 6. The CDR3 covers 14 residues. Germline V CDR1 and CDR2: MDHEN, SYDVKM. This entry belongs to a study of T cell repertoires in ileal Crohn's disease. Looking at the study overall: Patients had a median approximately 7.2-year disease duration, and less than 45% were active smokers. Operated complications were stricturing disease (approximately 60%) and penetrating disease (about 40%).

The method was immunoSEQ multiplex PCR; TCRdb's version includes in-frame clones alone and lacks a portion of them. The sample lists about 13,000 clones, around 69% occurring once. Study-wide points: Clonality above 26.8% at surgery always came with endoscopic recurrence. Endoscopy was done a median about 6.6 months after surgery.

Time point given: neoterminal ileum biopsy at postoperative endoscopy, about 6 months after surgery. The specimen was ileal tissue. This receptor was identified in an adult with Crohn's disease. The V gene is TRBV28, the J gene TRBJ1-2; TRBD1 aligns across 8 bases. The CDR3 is CASSLLQGARGYTF. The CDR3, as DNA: TGTGCCAGCAGTTTACTCCAGGGGGCGCGTGGCTACACCTTC.